One and the same sample provided the 6 T cell receptor beta chains below, sequenced in a study of blood T cell repertoires in COVID-19. The repertoire was sequenced with immunoSEQ multiplex PCR; TCRdb's copy has only in-frame clones and lacks some. The repertoire consists of 300,000 or so clones, with around 90% occurring once and the leading ten covering 1%. The sample was peripheral blood. These receptors originate from a man aged 50 to 59 with active or convalescent COVID-19.

The CDR3 protein is CASSSMYNSPLHF. CDR3 in DNA: TGTGCCAGCAGCAGTATGTATAATTCACCCCTCCACTTT. J is TRBJ1-6 and V is TRBV2; D not resolved. The CDR3 runs 13 residues. CDR1 SNHLY and CDR2 FYNNEI come from the germline V gene. V gave up 6 bases and J gave up 4 bases, with 7 bases separating them.

This clone was recorded once. The chain's CDR3 is CASSSGVTNEKLFF. CDR3 bases: TGTGCCAGCAGCTCAGGGGTAACTAATGAAAAACTGTTTTTT. The chain couples TRBV7-9 to TRBJ1-4; possible D gene TRBD1, 6 bases. The CDR3 consists of 14 residues. Germline V gene data show CDR1 as SEHNR and CDR2 as FQNEAQ (reference sequence). V was pared by 4 bases and J by 1 base, with 7 bases between.

The rearrangement uses TRBV25-1 and TRBJ1-6; no clear D gene. V gave up 9 bases and J gave up 0 bases, with 9 bases separating them. The CDR3 is 14 amino acids. Per the germline V gene, CDR1 is MGHDK and CDR2 is SYGVNS. The CDR3: CASRRSSYNSPLHF. The CDR3, as DNA: TGTGCCAGTCGACGGAGCTCCTATAATTCACCCCTCCACTTT.

V usage is TRBV6-5 and J usage is TRBJ2-7, with TRBD1 as a possible D gene (5 bases). The CDR3 loop spans 14 amino acids. Germline V gives CDR1 MNHEY, CDR2 SVGAGI. Trimming took off 2 bases at V and 3 bases at J, with 11 bases between the two ends. The CDR3 loop is CASSYQGHVYEQYF. The CDR3 region has the DNA TGTGCCAGCAGTTACCAAGGACACGTCTACGAGCAGTACTTC.

This chain uses TRBV6-6 with TRBJ1-1; D is ambiguous. The germline gives CDR1 MNHNY, CDR2 SVGAGI (reference sequence). The CDR3 is made up of 11 amino acids. Trimming left V 7 bases short and J 10 bases short, with 13 bases between. The CDR3 loop reads CASNKQWRAFF. The CDR3 coding sequence is TGTGCCAGCAATAAGCAGTGGAGAGCTTTCTTT.

The chain is built from TRBV5-1 and TRBJ2-1; 7 bases are a match to TRBD1. Germline V gene data show CDR1 as SGHRS and CDR2 as YFSETQ. V lost 0 bases, J lost 10 bases, and 7 bases stayed unmatched. This CDR3 region has 14 residues. The CDR3 here is CASSLGDRSWEQFF. The CDR3 DNA reads as TGCGCCAGCAGCTTGGGGGACAGAAGTTGGGAGCAGTTCTTC.